These 27 T cell receptor beta chains originate from one sample sequenced in a study of blood T cell repertoires in COVID-19. Measured with immunoSEQ multiplex PCR; TCRdb has only the in-frame clones, and not every one. The profile covers about 6,800 clones, with approximately 86% appearing a single time and less than 20% taken by the ten largest. The specimen was peripheral blood. These receptor sequences come from a human donor in a cohort sampled during active COVID-19.

The chain recombines TRBV27 with TRBJ1-1; maybe TRBD1 (6 bases). The germline V gene has CDR1 MNHEY and CDR2 SMNVEV (reference sequence). The CDR3 runs to 13 residues. Trimming stripped 6 bases from V and 1 base from J, with 9 bases between. CDR3 region: CASRGTPNTEAFF. The CDR3 DNA reads TGTGCCAGCAGGGGGACACCGAACACTGAAGCTTTCTTT.

The chain uses TRBV18 and TRBJ2-3, with a weak D call TRBD2 (6 bases). V was trimmed by 3 bases and J by 2 bases, leaving 12 bases between them. CDR3 size: 15 residues. Germline V gene sequence: CDR1 KGHSH, CDR2 LQKENI. The CDR3 region has the DNA TGTGCCAGCTCACCCCGGCGGGGTAACACAGATACGCAGTATTTT. It translates to CASSPRRGNTDTQYF.

The table lists this clone with a few counts. The chain uses TRBV5-1 and TRBJ2-7, with a possible D match to TRBD2 (6 bases). V lost 3 bases and J lost 6, with 22 bases in between. The CDR3 sequence is 16 residues long. Germline values: CDR1 SGHRS, CDR2 YFSETQ. CDR3 protein: CASSSSTVGGLSEQYF. CDR3 in DNA: TGCGCCAGCAGCTCCAGTACTGTGGGGGGTCTGAGCGAGCAGTACTTC.

This chain connects TRBV6-1 to TRBJ1-1, with D maybe TRBD1 (6 bases). Deletions cut 2 bases from V and 6 bases from J, with 19 bases between. Germline V CDR1 and CDR2: MNHNS, SASEGT. The CDR3 contains 16 residues. CDR3 bases: TGTGCCAGCAGTGAACTCGCAGGGGCCGAGGGGGCTGAAGCTTTCTTT. Residues: CASSELAGAEGAEAFF.

This clone was detected once. This chain joins TRBV19 and TRBJ2-2; D uncertain. The V and J ends lost 6 bases and 4 bases respectively, with 15 bases between them. This CDR3 region has 15 residues. Per germline, CDR1 LNHDA and CDR2 SQIVND (reference sequence). CDR3 in amino acids: CASRNSGRSTGELFF. The CDR3 DNA is TGTGCCAGTAGAAACTCCGGTAGGAGCACCGGGGAGCTGTTTTTT.

The chain joins TRBV11-3 to TRBJ1-1; 7 bases map to TRBD1. V lost 5 bases to trimming and J lost 6 bases; unmatched junction nucleotides: 9. The CDR3 runs to 14 residues. Per germline, CDR1 SGHNT and CDR2 YENEEA. CDR3 amino acids: CASSAGTDGAEAFF. Here the CDR3 DNA reads TGTGCCAGCAGCGCTGGGACAGACGGGGCTGAAGCTTTCTTT.

The gene calls are TRBV4-1 and TRBJ1-4; D possibly corresponds to TRBD1 (5 bases). The CDR3 totals 13 residues. CDR1 and CDR2 from the germline V gene are MGHRA and YSYEKL. Deletions cut 4 bases from V and 11 bases from J, with 14 bases between. The CDR3 DNA reads TGCGCCAGCAGCCGGTTCCAGGGAGGCAAACTGTTTTTT. It yields the protein CASSRFQGGKLFF.

The gene calls are TRBV29-1 and TRBJ2-7, with 9 bases fitting TRBD2. Looked up from germline, CDR1 is SQVTM and CDR2 is ANQGSEA. The CDR3 is 13 residues long. J was trimmed by 6 bases and V by 4 bases; bases with no gene match: 7. The CDR3 coding sequence is TGCAGCGTTGGTTTAGCGGGAGAGGGCGAGCAGTACTTC. It codes for CSVGLAGEGEQYF.

The genes are TRBV11-2 and TRBJ2-3, with 12 positions matching TRBD2. CDR3 length: 17 residues. Germline CDR1 reads SGHAT; CDR2 reads FQNNGV. V was clipped by 5 bases and J by 3 bases; unmatched bases: 9. The CDR3 DNA follows: TGTGCCAGCAGCGTCAGACTAGCGGGAGAGTTAACAGATACGCAGTATTTT. Encoded protein: CASSVRLAGELTDTQYF.

The V gene is TRBV19, the J gene TRBJ2-2; no firm D call. The CDR3 loop spans 12 amino acids. The germline V gene has CDR1 LNHDA and CDR2 SQIVND (reference sequence). V lost 7 bases and J lost 3, with 6 bases in between. The CDR3 region is CASNRDTGELFF. CDR3 sequence (DNA): TGTGCCAGTAATCGGGACACCGGGGAGCTGTTTTTT.

J is TRBJ1-3 and V is TRBV7-2; D call uncertain. There are 17 residues in the CDR3. V lost 5 bases to trimming and J lost 0 bases, with 17 bases between them. Germline V lookup: CDR1 SGHTA, CDR2 FQGNSA. The CDR3 loop reads CASSVNGPTNSGNTIYF. CDR3 coding DNA: TGTGCCAGCAGCGTCAATGGGCCGACAAACTCTGGAAACACCATATATTTT.

This chain links TRBV6-6 with TRBJ2-1; a weak D match, TRBD2 (6 bases). Per germline, CDR1 MNHNY and CDR2 SVGAGI (reference sequence). The germline V and J ends were trimmed by 2 bases and 5 bases, with 16 bases remaining between them. This CDR3 comprises 16 residues. The CDR3, as DNA: TGTGCCAGCAGTTACGGACTCTTGGGACTGAACAATGAGCAGTTCTTC. Translation gives CASSYGLLGLNNEQFF.

The chain employs TRBV30 and TRBJ2-5; TRBD2 aligns across 10 bases. Unmatched junction bases numbered 6, after V lost 4 bases and J lost 7 bases. Germline loops: CDR1 GTSNPN, CDR2 SVGIG (reference sequence). CDR3 size: 13 residues. The CDR3 coding sequence is TGTGCCTGGACTCAGCGGGAGGGGGGGACCCAGTACTTC. This codes for CAWTQREGGTQYF. The full variable domain, rest sourced from reference TRBV30 and TRBJ2-5, is SQTIHQWPATLVQPVGSPLSLECTVEGTSNPNLYWYRQAAGRGLQLLFYSVGIGQISSEVPQNLSASRPQDRQFILSSKKLLLSDSGFYLCAWTQREGGTQYFGPGTRLLVL.

The chain joins TRBV5-1 to TRBJ1-1, with D possibly matching TRBD1 (5 bases). V lost 4 bases to trimming and J lost 1 base, with 14 bases between them. The CDR3 loop spans 15 amino acids. CDR1 is SGHRS, CDR2 YFSETQ, per germline. The DNA for the CDR3 is TGCGCCAGCAGCCTTATAAATCAGGGGAACACTGAAGCTTTCTTT. It codes for CASSLINQGNTEAFF.

In DNA, the CDR3 is TGTGCCAGCAGCCCATCACCGGGACATCCACTGTTCTTC. Translation: CASSPSPGHPLFF. The chain is built from TRBV7-3 and TRBJ2-1; D might be TRBD1 (6 bases). The V and J ends lost 5 bases and 15 bases respectively, with 20 bases between them. Germline values: CDR1 SGHTA, CDR2 FQGTGA. The CDR3 runs to 13 residues.

The gene calls are TRBV12-3 or TRBV12-4 and TRBJ2-7; tentatively, D is TRBD2 (6 bases). V lost 3 bases to trimming and J lost 1 base, with 7 bases between them. This CDR3 has 13 amino acids. CDR3 protein: CASSFSGSYEQYF. Here the CDR3 DNA reads TGTGCCAGCAGTTTTAGCGGATCCTACGAGCAGTACTTC.

The V gene is TRBV3-1 (or the pseudogene TRBV3-2), the J gene TRBJ1-6; maybe TRBD1 (5 bases). Germline V gene lookup returns CDR1 LGHDT and CDR2 YNNKEL (reference sequence). V lost 0 bases, J lost 8 bases, and 11 bases lay in between. This CDR3 spans 15 amino acids. The CDR3 DNA reads TGTGCCAGCAGCCAAGACGGGGGGGTGTATTCACCCCTCCACTTT. This sequence encodes CASSQDGGVYSPLHF.

This clone was observed a single time. This sequence joins TRBV3-1 (or the pseudogene TRBV3-2) and TRBJ2-1, with D possibly matching TRBD2 (5 bases). The germline V gene has CDR1 LGHDT and CDR2 YNNKEL (reference sequence). This CDR3 comprises 18 residues. V was shortened by 5 bases and J by 8 bases, with 28 bases between the two germline ends. This chain's CDR3 is CASSSAIPISIPDYEQFF. The CDR3 nucleotides read TGTGCCAGCAGCAGCGCGATTCCCATTTCCATTCCGGACTATGAGCAGTTCTTC.

This sequence joins TRBV5-4 and TRBJ2-1; 7 bases map to TRBD2. The CDR3 is 18 residues long. After removal of 0 bases from V and 0 bases from J, the junction contained 9 bases not matched to a gene. CDR1 is SGHNT and CDR2 is YYREEE in the germline V gene (reference sequence). CDR3 in amino acids: CASSLGSGASSSYNEQFF. The CDR3 bases are TGTGCCAGCAGCTTGGGAAGCGGGGCCTCAAGCTCCTACAATGAGCAGTTCTTC.

The chain links TRBV5-1 to TRBJ2-2; 7 bases align to TRBD1. The CDR3 contains 15 residues. J lost 6 bases, V lost 0 bases, and 5 bases had no gene match. Per germline, CDR1 SGHRS and CDR2 YFSETQ. The CDR3 nucleotides read TGCGCCAGCAGCTTGGATTCAGGGACAGCCGGGGAGCTGTTTTTT. Translation gives CASSLDSGTAGELFF.

This clone is medium-sized in the sample. V and J are TRBV6-5 and TRBJ2-6, with 7 bases lining up with TRBD1. The CDR3 covers 15 residues. Trimming took 6 bases from V and 1 from J; bases not matched to a gene: 3. Germline V gene lookup returns CDR1 MNHEY and CDR2 SVGAGI. CDR3 protein: CASSQGVSGANVLTF. As DNA, the CDR3 is TGTGCCAGCAGCCAGGGGGTTTCTGGGGCCAACGTCCTGACTTTC.

The rearrangement uses TRBV7-9 and TRBJ1-1; D remains ambiguous. CDR3 length: 14 residues. V shed 4 bases and J shed 5 bases, with 14 bases lying between them. Germline V gene sequence: CDR1 SEHNR, CDR2 FQNEAQ (reference sequence). CDR3 DNA sequence: TGTGCCAGCAGCTCGCATACCCCTAGAACTGAAGCTTTCTTT. Amino acids: CASSSHTPRTEAFF.

This chain's CDR3 is CASSHGLADQETQYF. The CDR3 region has the DNA TGTGCCAGCTCACACGGACTAGCGGACCAAGAGACCCAGTACTTC. The J gene is TRBJ2-5, the V gene TRBV18, with TRBD2 identical over 10 bases. J was trimmed by 0 bases and V by 4 bases; bases with no gene match: 2. The CDR3 is made up of 15 amino acids. Germline loops: CDR1 KGHSH, CDR2 LQKENI. Variable domain in full (rest from reference TRBV18 and TRBJ2-5): NAGVMQNPRHLVRRRGQEARLRCSPMKGHSHVYWYRQLPEEGLKFMVYLQKENIIDESGMPKERFSAEFPKEGPSILRIQQVVRGDSAAYFCASSHGLADQETQYFGPGTRLLVL.

In the case of this clone: An end of the junction does not agree with germline; a read error may underlie this. The chain combines TRBV4-2 with TRBJ2-1; 11 nucleotides match TRBD1. CDR3 size: 18 residues. Germline V lookup: CDR1 LGHNA, CDR2 YNFKEQ. The CDR3 sequence is CASSQELIRTGGYDEQFF. The CDR3 coding sequence is TGTGCCAGCAGCCAAGAGTTAATAAGGACAGGGGGCTACGATGAGCAGTTCTTC.

The chain employs TRBV4-3 and TRBJ2-3, with D possibly matching TRBD2 (6 bases). V lost 0 bases and J 6 bases, leaving 10 bases between the germline ends. The CDR3 totals 14 residues. The germline CDR1 and CDR2 sequences are LGHNA and YSLEER. CDR3 in amino acids: CASSQELAGDTQYF. The CDR3 DNA is TGCGCCAGCAGCCAAGAACTAGCTGGTGATACGCAGTATTTT.

The chain is built from TRBV10-3 and TRBJ2-1, with 10 nucleotides matching TRBD2. This CDR3 spans 18 amino acids. Germline assignment: CDR1 ENHRY and CDR2 SYGVKD. The V and J ends lost 7 bases and 5 bases, in that order; junction bases with no gene match: 17. CDR3 nucleotide sequence: TGTGCCATCAAGGAGTGGGATACGACTAGCGGGTTCGACAATGAGCAGTTCTTC. It yields the protein CAIKEWDTTSGFDNEQFF.

This clone showed up just once. The chain is built from TRBV7-3 and TRBJ2-3; the D gene is possibly TRBD2 (6 bases). This CDR3 is 14 amino acids long. The germline V and J ends were trimmed by 5 bases and 2 bases, with 11 bases remaining between them. CDR1 SGHTA and CDR2 FQGTGA come from the germline V gene. CDR3 residues: CASSIGTVTDTQYF. The CDR3 DNA reads as TGTGCCAGCAGCATTGGGACTGTCACAGATACGCAGTATTTT.